Following are 16 T cell receptor beta chains from one sample sequenced in a study of shared clonotypes between healthy human individuals. The table came from immunoSEQ multiplex PCR; TCRdb's copy has only in-frame clones and leaves some out. The sample records under 650,000 clones, 90% to 96% being singletons. Sequencing input: naive CD4+ T cells sorted from blood. The sample's subset: CD45RA+ positively selected. The receptors originated from a woman aged 25 to 45 in good health.

The chain carries TRBV27 and TRBJ1-2, with D maybe TRBD1 (5 bases). CDR3 length: 17 amino acids. CDR1 and CDR2 (germline): MNHEY, SMNVEV (reference sequence). The ends were cut back, 6 bases at V and 3 bases at J, with 23 bases in the middle. CDR3 sequence reads: CASRHTPNIGTDYGYTF. The CDR3, as DNA: TGTGCCAGCAGACATACCCCGAACATAGGGACCGACTATGGCTACACCTTC.

The gene calls are TRBV2 and TRBJ2-7; D ambiguous. Germline V gene sequence: CDR1 SNHLY, CDR2 FYNNEI. V was trimmed by 8 bases and J by 2 bases, leaving 7 bases between them. CDR3 length: 11 amino acids. CDR3 DNA sequence: TGTGCCAGCGTTTTCACCTACGAGCAGTACTTC. Protein product: CASVFTYEQYF. The whole variable domain, filled in from reference TRBV2 and TRBJ2-7, reads EPEVTQTPSHQVTQMGQEVILRCVPISNHLYFYWYRQILGQKVEFLVSFYNNEISEKSEIFDDQFSVERPDGSNFTLKIRSTKLEDSAMYFCASVFTYEQYFGPGTRLTVT.

The chain carries TRBV18 and TRBJ1-4; D gene ambiguous. The CDR3 contains 17 residues. Trimming left V 3 bases short and J 0 bases short, with 14 bases between. Germline values: CDR1 KGHSH, CDR2 LQKENI. The CDR3 DNA sequence: TGTGCCAGCTCACCTCTGGATACAGCTGCAACTAATGAAAAACTGTTTTTT. It codes for CASSPLDTAATNEKLFF.

The chain links TRBV20-1 to TRBJ2-1; a possible D gene is TRBD1 (5 bases). The CDR3 has 11 residues. V lost 5 bases to trimming and J lost 6 bases, with 8 bases between them. Germline lookup yields CDR1 DFQATT and CDR2 SNEGSKA (reference sequence). The CDR3 here is CSADSINEQFF. DNA of the CDR3: TGCAGTGCTGACAGTATCAATGAGCAGTTCTTC.

The CDR3 region is CASSPDRGSHTGELFF. For the CDR3, the DNA is TGTGCCAGCAGCCCAGACAGGGGTAGTCACACCGGGGAGCTGTTTTTT. The chain is built from TRBV5-4 and TRBJ2-2, with 8 nucleotides matching TRBD1. Germline V gives CDR1 SGHNT, CDR2 YYREEE (reference sequence). This CDR3 spans 16 amino acids. The junction had 8 bases not matched to a gene; V was cut back by 4 bases and J by 3 bases.

CDR3 DNA sequence: TGTGCCAGCAGAGCCTCCCGCACAGGGGGAATCGGGGAGCTGTTTTTT. Its translation is CASRASRTGGIGELFF. The V and J genes are TRBV28 and TRBJ2-2, with TRBD1 identical over 8 bases. This CDR3 comprises 16 residues. The junction had 13 bases not matched to a gene; V was cut back by 6 bases and J by 7 bases. Germline V gives CDR1 MDHEN, CDR2 SYDVKM.

This chain uses TRBV28 with TRBJ1-4; no clear D gene. The CDR3 loop spans 12 amino acids. Deletions cut 6 bases from V and 8 bases from J, with 10 bases between. The germline CDR1 and CDR2 sequences are MDHEN and SYDVKM. The CDR3 DNA follows: TGTGCCAGCAGCATAGTACGAGAAAAACTGTTTTTT. Translated: CASSIVREKLFF.

This rearrangement joins TRBV7-9 to TRBJ2-7; D is perhaps TRBD1 or TRBD2 (7 bases each). The CDR3 spans 16 residues. Germline V gene lookup returns CDR1 SEHNR and CDR2 FQNEAQ (reference sequence). The V end lost 5 bases, the J end lost 2 bases, and 19 bases lay between the germline ends. The CDR3 coding sequence is TGTGCCAGCAGCCCGGTGGGGGGGACAGCAGCCTACGAGCAGTACTTC. It encodes CASSPVGGTAAYEQYF. Complete variable domain (other parts from reference TRBV7-9 and TRBJ2-7): DTGVSQNPRHKITKRGQNVTFRCDPISEHNRLYWYRQTLGQGPEFLTYFQNEAQLEKSRLLSDRFSAERPKGSFSTLEIQRTEQGDSAMYLCASSPVGGTAAYEQYFGPGTRLTVT.

The rearrangement joins TRBV5-1 to TRBJ2-3, with TRBD1 matching over 7 bases. Unmatched junction bases numbered 9, after V lost 4 bases and J lost 4 bases. This CDR3 is 15 amino acids long. Germline CDR1 reads SGHRS; CDR2 reads YFSETQ. The CDR3 nucleotides are TGCGCCAGCAGCCCACGGACAGGTGATTCAGATACGCAGTATTTT. Translated: CASSPRTGDSDTQYF.

This clone was detected once. V usage is TRBV30 and J usage is TRBJ2-5; TRBD2 agrees at 9 bases. The CDR3 extends over 15 amino acids. Per the germline V gene, CDR1 is GTSNPN and CDR2 is SVGIG (reference sequence). V lost 2 bases and J lost 4; bases outside the gene matches: 8. The CDR3 sequence is CAWSPAAGGRETQYF. Written as DNA, the CDR3 is TGTGCCTGGAGTCCCGCAGCGGGAGGACGAGAGACCCAGTACTTC.

V is TRBV2 and J is TRBJ2-7; D ambiguous. Trimming removed 2 bases at V and 3 bases at J, with 5 bases between. The CDR3 sequence is 12 residues long. Germline V lookup: CDR1 SNHLY, CDR2 FYNNEI. CDR3 region: CASSERSYEQYF. The CDR3 bases are TGTGCCAGCAGTGAACGTAGCTACGAGCAGTACTTC.

The rearrangement uses TRBV28 and TRBJ1-1; D gene ambiguous. From germline, CDR1 is MDHEN and CDR2 SYDVKM. The CDR3 runs to 19 residues. Trimming cost V 5 bases and J 2 bases, with 27 bases left between them. The CDR3 DNA follows: TGTGCCAGCAGTCCAGGACCGCGCGGAGTACTTTCCCTTAACACTGAAGCTTTCTTT. Its protein product is CASSPGPRGVLSLNTEAFF.

This rearrangement joins TRBV4-2 to TRBJ2-3; 8 bases fit TRBD2. The CDR3 is 15 amino acids. Germline V gene lookup returns CDR1 LGHNA and CDR2 YNFKEQ. The V segment lost 6 bases and the J segment 2 bases; nucleotides outside the gene matches: 7. CDR3 in amino acids: CASRDSGTYTDTQYF. The CDR3 region has the DNA TGTGCCAGCAGAGATAGCGGGACTTACACAGATACGCAGTATTTT.

The chain links TRBV6-5 to TRBJ2-1, with D uncertain. V lost 6 bases, J lost 4 bases, and 13 bases lay in between. The CDR3 extends over 14 amino acids. From germline, CDR1 is MNHEY and CDR2 SVGAGI. CDR3 nucleotides: TGTGCCAGCAGGCCTGTGCAAGGTTACAATGAGCAGTTCTTC. Translation gives CASRPVQGYNEQFF.

This sequence joins TRBV5-8 and TRBJ2-1; D may be TRBD1 or TRBD2 (6 bases each). CDR3 length: 16 amino acids. Looked up from germline, CDR1 is SGHTS and CDR2 is YDEGEE. The V and J ends lost 1 base and 3 bases respectively, with 14 bases between them. CDR3 region: CASSLRAGQLYNEQFF. CDR3 DNA: TGTGCCAGCAGCTTGAGGGCGGGACAACTCTACAATGAGCAGTTCTTC.

The gene calls are TRBV5-1 and TRBJ1-6; D is perhaps TRBD1 (6 bases). Germline V gene sequence: CDR1 SGHRS, CDR2 YFSETQ. CDR3 length equals 17 residues. V lost 3 bases to trimming and J lost 7 bases, with 20 bases between them. The CDR3: CASSSLSGTKGNSPLHF. In nucleotides, the CDR3 is TGCGCCAGCAGCTCCCTTTCCGGGACAAAGGGGAATTCACCCCTCCACTTT.